The entry below gives a single TCR beta chain sequence along with its context. The target antigen is unknown. An end of the junction differs from the germline gene, which may be a read error. These data are taken from a study of cytomegalovirus exposure and HLA in healthy donors. As for the study in general: Earlier, 90 million to 140 million unique TCR beta sequences were recovered from about 200 million T cells by an analysis. Points from the study as a whole: Prediction of most subjects' HLA-A and HLA-B alleles by TCR beta sequences was reportedly accurate. TCR beta sequences numbering 16,951 were associated with HLA alleles at 0.05 false discovery rate in a later analysis. Most TCR sequences proved rare, with some public TCRs found in many donors.

This CDR3 spans 16 amino acids. Looked up from germline, CDR1 is SNHLY and CDR2 is FYNNEI. The PCR used 60 Vbeta and 13 Jbeta primers. Sequencing was performed with immunoSEQ multiplex PCR; in TCRdb, only in-frame clones are kept and a portion is missing. The sample comprises 180,000 or so clones, about 80% of which are singletons, and roughly 1.4% rests with the top ten. This TCR derives from a man aged 35-49 years in good health and CMV-seronegative. V is TRBV2 and J is TRBJ2-3; TRBD2 matches 7 bases. The sample was PBMCs. The CDR3 loop reads CAGSERRAGSTDTQYF. The CDR3 region has the DNA TGTGCCGGCAGTGAGAGGCGAGCGGGGAGCACAGATACGCAGTATTTT.